This T cell receptor (beta chain) was recovered during a study of OX40 agonist ivuxolimab in advanced cancers. Produced via immunoSEQ multiplex PCR; TCRdb's table is partial and in-frame only. This table has 22,000 or so clones, roughly nine tenths appearing once. Deletions cut 0 bases from V and 9 bases from J, with 6 bases between. This CDR3 has 13 amino acids. The germline V gene has CDR1 SGHTA and CDR2 FQGNSA. In this sample, this clone turned up once. A history of autoimmune disease or systemic immunosuppression excluded patients. The sequencing used CD4+ or CD8+ T cells sorted from blood, collected in a trial of the OX40 agonist ivuxolimab. The receptor's source is an adult with an advanced solid tumor such as melanoma, head and neck, liver or kidney cancer. This sequence joins TRBV7-2 and TRBJ1-6; no clear D gene. The CDR3 region has the DNA TGTGCCAGCAGCTTAGCGGCCCTTTCACCCCTCCACTTT. It encodes CASSLAALSPLHF.